The following is a T cell receptor beta chain sequence with its context. Its specificity is not known. This record comes from a study of T-cell memory formation after mild COVID-19. General observations from the study: Among CD4+ contracting clones, most were CM and EM, and CD8+ ones EMRA. Second-wave clones that peaked on day 37 lacked confirmed SARS-CoV-2 specificity.

Losses at the gene ends were 4 bases for V and 0 bases for J; bases not matched to a gene: 9. The CDR3 runs to 15 residues. The germline V gene encodes CDR1 DFQATT and CDR2 SNEGSKA (reference sequence). A single record per CDR3 protein comes from TCRdb applying MiXCR to the 5' RACE reads. The sample lists 250,000 to 300,000 distinct CDR3 sequences, 15% to 20% occurring once. V gene TRBV20-1 combines with J gene TRBJ2-7; 7 positions agree with TRBD2. The sequence came from a man younger than 35 who had mild COVID-19 (a few samples of this study predate the infection). Cell type and time point are not known. Sequences were obtained from PBMCs or a T cell subset sorted from them (not recorded which). DNA for the CDR3: TGCAGTGCTACCCCCGGAGCGGGAAGCTCCTACGAGCAGTACGTC. Its translation: CSATPGAGSSYEQYV.